These 27 T cell receptor beta chains were all obtained from the same sample, sequenced in a study of blood T cell repertoires in COVID-19. Measured with immunoSEQ multiplex PCR; TCRdb has only the in-frame clones, and not every one. The table lists under 100,000 clones, roughly 90% of them singletons. Sequencing was done on a sample of peripheral blood. These receptors came from a man aged 45 to 65 with active COVID-19.

The rearrangement uses TRBV28 and TRBJ1-1; D is unresolved. CDR1 is MDHEN, CDR2 SYDVKM, per germline. The CDR3 length is 13 residues. Trimming cost V 6 bases and J 1 base, with 9 bases left between them. For the CDR3, the DNA is TGTGCCAGCAGCCAGGACTCGAACACTGAAGCTTTCTTT. Encoded protein: CASSQDSNTEAFF. Using reference TRBV28 and TRBJ1-1 for the parts outside the CDR3, the full variable domain is DVKVTQSSRYLVKRTGEKVFLECVQDMDHENMFWYRQDPGLGLRLIYFSYDVKMKEKGDIPEGYSVSREKKERFSLILESASTNQTSMYLCASSQDSNTEAFFGQGTRLTVV.

The gene calls are TRBV5-1 and TRBJ1-5; 10 bases are a match to TRBD1. Germline CDR1 is SGHRS and CDR2 is YFSETQ. J was trimmed by 5 bases and V by 4 bases; bases with no gene match: 3. This CDR3 contains 14 residues. The CDR3 region has the DNA TGCGCCAGCAGCGACGGGACAGGGGATCAGCCCCAGCATTTT. Its translation is CASSDGTGDQPQHF. The full variable domain, in which reference TRBV5-1 and TRBJ1-5 provide the parts outside the CDR3, is KAGVTQTPRYLIKTRGQQVTLSCSPISGHRSVSWYQQTPGQGLQFLFEYFSETQRNKGNFPGRFSGRQFSNSRSEMNVSTLELGDSALYLCASSDGTGDQPQHFGDGTRLSIL.

The chain couples TRBV2 to TRBJ1-1; a weak D match, TRBD1 (5 bases). The CDR3 runs 12 residues. Germline CDR1 SNHLY, CDR2 FYNNEI. V lost 7 bases to trimming and J lost 5 bases, with 11 bases between them. The CDR3 region has the DNA TGTGCCAGCATCCAGGGAGGGACTGAAGCTTTCTTT. This gives the protein CASIQGGTEAFF.

This chain joins TRBV11-2 and TRBJ2-7; TRBD2 matches 11 bases. V was pared by 5 bases and J by 4 bases, with 7 bases of the junction left unmatched. The germline V gene has CDR1 SGHAT and CDR2 FQNNGV. The length of the CDR3 is 15 residues. The CDR3 protein is CASSRSSGGNYEQYF. The CDR3 DNA reads as TGTGCCAGCAGCCGATCTAGCGGGGGGAATTACGAGCAGTACTTC.

J is TRBJ2-5 and V is TRBV19; D possibly corresponds to TRBD2 (5 bases). Trimming removed 5 bases from V and 1 base from J, with 11 bases in between. The CDR3 spans 14 residues. CDR1 and CDR2 (germline): LNHDA, SQIVND (reference sequence). CDR3 in amino acids: CASSLQGGQETQYF. Here the CDR3 DNA reads TGTGCCAGTAGTCTACAAGGAGGCCAAGAGACCCAGTACTTC.

The V call is TRBV5-1, the J call TRBJ1-4; TRBD1 matches at 7 bases. The CDR3 totals 14 residues. The V segment lost 4 bases and the J segment 3 bases; nucleotides outside the gene matches: 3. From germline, CDR1 is SGHRS and CDR2 YFSETQ. DNA for the CDR3: TGCGCCAGCAGCCCACAGGGGCCTAATGAAAAACTGTTTTTT. Encoded protein: CASSPQGPNEKLFF.

The chain is built from TRBV7-3 and TRBJ2-1; maybe TRBD1 (5 bases). V was cut by 5 bases and J by 14 bases, with 19 bases left in between. CDR1 is SGHTA and CDR2 is FQGTGA in the germline V gene. The CDR3 has 13 residues. CDR3: CASSPTPGDSKFF. In DNA form, the CDR3 reads TGTGCCAGCAGCCCTACCCCTGGAGACAGCAAGTTCTTC.

The rearrangement links TRBV6-4 to TRBJ1-5; 9 nucleotides match TRBD1. CDR3 length: 20 amino acids. With 7 bases clipped from V and 0 bases from J, the junction kept 19 bases outside the gene matches. Germline V gene data show CDR1 as MRHNA and CDR2 as SNTAGT. The CDR3 sequence is CASTPSLYTGGLFSNQPQHF. The CDR3 coding sequence is TGTGCCAGCACCCCTTCACTTTATACAGGGGGCCTCTTTAGCAATCAGCCCCAGCATTTT.

CDR3 in amino acids: CATSADNEQFF. The CDR3 DNA reads as TGTGCCACCAGTGCCGACAATGAGCAGTTCTTC. J is TRBJ2-1 and V is TRBV24-1; D call uncertain. Germline-derived CDR1 and CDR2 are KGHDR and SFDVKD. With 5 bases removed from V and 5 bases from J, the gap between germline ends came to 3 bases. The CDR3 is made up of 11 amino acids.

This sequence joins TRBV6-5 and TRBJ1-4; TRBD1 matches at 11 bases. With V trimmed by 4 bases and J by 6 bases, 7 bases remained unmatched. The germline CDR1 and CDR2 sequences are MNHEY and SVGAGI. The CDR3 has 16 residues. The CDR3 protein is CASSSPDRGLDEKLFF. Written as DNA, the CDR3 is TGTGCCAGCAGTTCCCCGGACAGGGGGCTTGATGAAAAACTGTTTTTT.

The chain joins TRBV10-3 to TRBJ2-3, with 13 bases that match TRBD2. Germline V gene sequence: CDR1 ENHRY, CDR2 SYGVKD. There are 17 residues in the CDR3. With 5 bases clipped from V and 2 bases from J, the junction kept 7 bases outside the gene matches. The CDR3 region is CAISSPGLAGYTDTQYF. The CDR3 DNA sequence: TGTGCCATCAGTTCACCGGGACTAGCGGGGTACACAGATACGCAGTATTTT.

The J gene is TRBJ1-2, the V gene TRBV5-1; 8 nucleotides match TRBD1. Trimming took 4 bases from V and 8 from J; bases not matched to a gene: 10. The germline V gene encodes CDR1 SGHRS and CDR2 YFSETQ. The CDR3 is made up of 14 amino acids. For the CDR3, the DNA is TGCGCCAGCAGCGACGGGACAGGAGGTTACGGCTACACCTTC. Translated, it gives CASSDGTGGYGYTF.

This chain uses TRBV4-3 with TRBJ2-7, with 9 bases aligning to TRBD1. With V trimmed by 0 bases and J by 4 bases, 7 bases remained unmatched. Germline V CDR1 and CDR2: LGHNA, YSLEER. The CDR3 runs to 16 residues. The chain's CDR3 is CASSQEGGQGIYEQYF. DNA of the CDR3: TGCGCCAGCAGCCAAGAAGGGGGACAGGGAATATACGAGCAGTACTTC.

The CDR3 sequence: CASSGWGEGNTEAFF. As DNA, the CDR3 is TGTGCCAGCAGTGGCTGGGGTGAGGGAAACACTGAAGCTTTCTTT. The rearrangement uses TRBV2 and TRBJ1-1; D gene ambiguous. This CDR3 comprises 15 residues. Trimming cost V 4 bases and J 2 bases, with 14 bases left between them. CDR1 SNHLY and CDR2 FYNNEI come from the germline V gene.

The V and J genes are TRBV6-4 and TRBJ1-1; D ambiguous. There are 14 residues in the CDR3. V lost 0 bases to trimming and J lost 1 base, with 6 bases between them. Germline CDR1 and CDR2: MRHNA and SNTAGT. This CDR3 is CASSDSPGNTEAFF. The CDR3 DNA is TGTGCCAGCAGTGACTCGCCAGGGAACACTGAAGCTTTCTTT.

The gene calls are TRBV7-2 and TRBJ2-2, with 12 bases that match TRBD2. The J segment lost 7 bases and the V segment lost 0 bases, leaving 15 bases of the junction unmatched. CDR1 SGHTA and CDR2 FQGNSA come from the germline V gene. CDR3 length: 20 residues. CDR3 coding DNA: TGTGCCAGCAGCTTAGCAAGGGGTAGACTAGCGGGAGAAAGGGACGGGGAGCTGTTTTTT. Translated, it gives CASSLARGRLAGERDGELFF.

The genes are TRBV27 and TRBJ1-5; the D is unclear. The V and J ends lost 0 bases and 6 bases respectively, with 9 bases between them. Germline values: CDR1 MNHEY, CDR2 SMNVEV (reference sequence). CDR3 length equals 14 residues. CDR3 bases: TGTGCCAGCAGTTTATCCCCCTTTGTTCAGCCCCAGCATTTT. This sequence encodes CASSLSPFVQPQHF.

This chain uses TRBV2 with TRBJ2-5; possible D gene TRBD1, 6 bases. This CDR3 has 14 residues. Germline values: CDR1 SNHLY, CDR2 FYNNEI. The V and J ends lost 5 bases and 4 bases respectively, with 14 bases between them. CDR3 bases: TGTGCCAGCAGTCAGGACCAGGGGAGAGAGACCCAGTACTTC. Translated: CASSQDQGRETQYF.

V usage is TRBV28 and J usage is TRBJ1-5; 10 bases map to TRBD1. Per germline, CDR1 MDHEN and CDR2 SYDVKM. The CDR3 spans 16 residues. V trimming: 3 bases; J trimming: 3 bases; junction bases outside the gene matches: 5. The CDR3 region has the DNA TGTGCCAGCAGTTTTCCGGGACAGGGGCCCAATCAGCCCCAGCATTTT. Its translation is CASSFPGQGPNQPQHF.

In this sample, this clone is medium-sized (0.01 to 0.1%). The rearrangement joins TRBV6-6 to TRBJ2-1; no clear D gene. Germline V gene sequence: CDR1 MNHNY, CDR2 SVGAGI (reference sequence). This CDR3 is built from 11 residues. The V and J ends lost 5 bases and 13 bases respectively, with 12 bases between them. This chain's CDR3 is CASSPSGGQFF. The CDR3 DNA is TGTGCCAGCAGTCCCTCAGGTGGACAGTTCTTC.

The rearrangement links TRBV24-1 to TRBJ2-5; TRBD1 matches at 9 bases. Trimming took 4 bases from V and 1 from J; bases not matched to a gene: 3. The CDR3 is made up of 15 amino acids. CDR1 is KGHDR and CDR2 is SFDVKD in the germline V gene. CDR3 protein: CATSDGTGSQETQYF. The CDR3 DNA is TGTGCCACCAGTGACGGGACAGGGAGCCAAGAGACCCAGTACTTC.

This rearrangement joins TRBV27 to TRBJ1-1, with unresolved D. Germline V gene sequence: CDR1 MNHEY, CDR2 SMNVEV (reference sequence). The V end lost 3 bases, the J end lost 1 base, and 9 bases lay between the germline ends. CDR3 length: 14 residues. The CDR3 DNA follows: TGTGCCAGCAGTTTCGGGGTGGGGAACACTGAAGCTTTCTTT. It is translated as CASSFGVGNTEAFF.

The genes are TRBV6-5 and TRBJ1-3; no clear D. This CDR3 has 13 amino acids. Germline V gene data show CDR1 as MNHEY and CDR2 as SVGAGI. V was shortened by 7 bases and J by 0 bases, with 7 bases between the two germline ends. CDR3 bases: TGTGCCAGCACGGAGCACTCTGGAAACACCATATATTTT. Translated, it gives CASTEHSGNTIYF.

The chain couples TRBV9 to TRBJ2-5; the match to TRBD2 covers 8 bases. CDR1 and CDR2 (germline): SGDLS, YYNGEE. V shed 0 bases and J 1 base; nucleotides not matched to a gene: 5. The CDR3 has 16 residues. For the CDR3, the DNA is TGTGCCAGCAGCGTAGATATTAGCGGGATCCAAGAGACCCAGTACTTC. This encodes CASSVDISGIQETQYF.

This chain uses TRBV5-1 with TRBJ2-1; 7 bases line up with TRBD2. With V trimmed by 4 bases and J by 4 bases, 8 bases remained unmatched. The CDR3 is made up of 15 amino acids. Germline values: CDR1 SGHRS, CDR2 YFSETQ. CDR3 region: CASSPTSEAYNEQFF. The DNA of the CDR3 is TGCGCCAGCAGCCCAACTAGCGAGGCTTACAATGAGCAGTTCTTC.

The CDR3 DNA is TGTGCCAGCAGCCAAGAACGGGGTCTAGCGGCTTACGAGCAGTACTTC. Its translation: CASSQERGLAAYEQYF. V usage is TRBV4-2 and J usage is TRBJ2-7; 7 bases agree with TRBD2. Looked up from germline, CDR1 is LGHNA and CDR2 is YNFKEQ. The CDR3 loop spans 16 amino acids. The J segment lost 4 bases and the V segment lost 0 bases, leaving 9 bases of the junction unmatched.

This chain connects TRBV4-1 to TRBJ2-2; tentative D call: TRBD1 (7 bases). Trimming cost V 7 bases and J 5 bases, with 14 bases left between them. In germline, CDR1 is MGHRA, CDR2 YSYEKL. This CDR3 spans 14 amino acids. The CDR3 protein is CASTPAGGTGELFF. The CDR3 nucleotides are TGCGCCAGCACCCCGGCAGGGGGGACCGGGGAGCTGTTTTTT.